This T cell receptor beta chain was found in a study of cytomegalovirus exposure and HLA in healthy donors. PCR was performed using 60 Vbeta and 13 Jbeta primers. The repertoire was sequenced with immunoSEQ multiplex PCR; TCRdb's copy has only in-frame clones and lacks some. The sample has 85,000 to 120,000 clones, around 85% seen once. The CDR3 length is 16 residues. Between the trimmed V and J ends, which lost 0 bases and 6 bases, there was a span of 13 bases. CDR1 is SGHNT, CDR2 YYREEE, per germline (reference sequence). Study-level findings and limits: Later analysis reportedly placed an Asian-associated ancestry cluster below the roughly 690-donor mean in N-insertions. Sequence variants that were highly shared formed a cluster that was likely a sequencing artifact. TCR beta V- and J-gene trimming was later associated with a missense DCLRE1C variant.

As for this clone: The antigen remains undetermined.

This rearrangement joins TRBV5-4 to TRBJ1-6, with D perhaps matching TRBD1 (5 bases). Source material: PBMCs. This clonotype was obtained from a man between 60 and 75 years old in good health and CMV-seronegative. CDR3 bases: TGTGCCAGCAGCTTGGCATGGGGCGAGAGTAATTCACCCCTCCACTTT. It encodes CASSLAWGESNSPLHF.